One sample yielded the 10 T cell receptor beta chains listed below, sequenced in a study of shared clonotypes between healthy human individuals. The assay was immunoSEQ multiplex PCR, and TCRdb's table has in-frame clones only and misses some. The sample has about 650,000 clones, around 95% seen once. Naive-designated CD8 cells lacked CD45RO, were positively enriched for CCR7, and omitted terminally differentiated effector memory CD45RA+ cells. Sequencing was performed on naive CD8+ T cells sorted from blood. The receptors stem from a woman aged 25 to 39 in good health.

V usage is TRBV2 and J usage is TRBJ1-4; weak D call: TRBD1 (5 bases). Trimming shortened V by 2 bases and J by 1 base, and 8 bases separated the two germline ends. This CDR3 is 15 amino acids long. The germline gives CDR1 SNHLY, CDR2 FYNNEI. CDR3 amino acids: CASSEYRITNEKLFF. CDR3 coding DNA: TGTGCCAGCAGTGAATACAGGATAACTAATGAAAAACTGTTTTTT.

The rearrangement uses TRBV13 and TRBJ2-7; 11 nucleotides agree with TRBD2. The J segment lost 3 bases and the V segment lost 5 bases, leaving 6 bases of the junction unmatched. Germline CDR1 reads PRHDT; CDR2 reads FYEKMQ (reference sequence). CDR3 length: 15 amino acids. The CDR3 loop is CASSPSGTSGYEQYF. Written as DNA, the CDR3 is TGTGCCAGCAGCCCCTCCGGGACTAGCGGCTACGAGCAGTACTTC.

In the case of this clone: Within the sample, other DNA sequences also encode this same CDR3. This chain links TRBV9 with TRBJ1-1, with unresolved D. There are 13 residues in the CDR3. V was pared by 1 base and J by 1 base, with 5 bases between. Germline V gene lookup returns CDR1 SGDLS and CDR2 YYNGEE. CDR3 amino acids: CASSVSANTEAFF. The CDR3 DNA follows: TGTGCCAGCAGCGTATCCGCGAACACTGAAGCTTTCTTT.

The V gene is TRBV7-6, the J gene TRBJ1-5; TRBD1 aligns across 9 bases. The CDR3 contains 14 residues. The ends lost 5 bases at V and 4 bases at J; junction bases unmatched: 3. Germline V gene sequence: CDR1 SGHVS, CDR2 FNYEAQ. Here the CDR3 reads CASSQQGANQPQHF. The DNA for the CDR3 is TGTGCCAGCAGCCAACAGGGGGCAAATCAGCCCCAGCATTTT.

The chain recombines TRBV28 with TRBJ2-1; D perhaps matches TRBD2 (6 bases). Trimming stripped 4 bases from V and 0 bases from J, with 10 bases between. The CDR3 contains 15 residues. CDR1 is MDHEN and CDR2 is SYDVKM in the germline V gene. CDR3 DNA sequence: TGTGCCAGCAGTTCGGAGGGAGTCTCCTACAATGAGCAGTTCTTC. It yields the protein CASSSEGVSYNEQFF.

V usage is TRBV5-8 and J usage is TRBJ2-3, with a tentative D call TRBD1 (6 bases). CDR1 is SGHTS and CDR2 is YDEGEE in the germline V gene. The CDR3 extends over 15 amino acids. Trimming left V 2 bases short and J 2 bases short, with 12 bases between. The CDR3, as DNA: TGTGCCAGCAGCTTCGGACAGTGGGCCACAGATACGCAGTATTTT. Protein: CASSFGQWATDTQYF.

This clone was recorded only once. The chain recombines TRBV4-1 with TRBJ2-3; D may be TRBD1 or TRBD2 (6 bases each). Germline CDR1 reads MGHRA; CDR2 reads YSYEKL. CDR3 length: 16 residues. With 7 bases removed from V and 0 bases from J, the gap between germline ends came to 17 bases. The CDR3 bases are TGCGCCAGCACGTCTCGGCGAGGGGGGAGCACAGATACGCAGTATTTT. Protein sequence: CASTSRRGGSTDTQYF.

The rearrangement joins TRBV28 to TRBJ1-2; 9 bases line up with TRBD1. Germline lookup yields CDR1 MDHEN and CDR2 SYDVKM. V was clipped by 3 bases and J by 12 bases; unmatched bases: 5. The length of the CDR3 is 12 residues. CDR3 amino acids: CASSLGTGLNTF. The CDR3 coding sequence is TGTGCCAGCAGTTTGGGGACAGGGCTTAACACCTTC.

CDR3 in amino acids: CASSLAASGGTYNEQFF. CDR3 sequence (DNA): TGTGCCAGCAGCTTGGCCGCTAGCGGGGGTACCTACAATGAGCAGTTCTTC. This chain joins TRBV5-6 and TRBJ2-1; 10 nucleotides agree with TRBD2. The germline V gene has CDR1 SGHDT and CDR2 YYEEEE. The V and J ends lost 0 bases and 2 bases, in that order; junction bases with no gene match: 5. The CDR3 is 17 amino acids.

The chain has TRBV30 and TRBJ2-5, with TRBD1 as a possible D gene (6 bases). The J call may be in error: the DNA end matches TRBJ2-7 better. Germline V CDR1 and CDR2: GTSNPN, SVGIG (reference sequence). CDR3 length: 15 amino acids. As DNA, the CDR3 is TGTGCCTGGAGTGTAGATACAGGGCAGCCCTACGAGCAGTACTTC. As protein: CAWSVDTGQPYEQYF.